This TCR beta chain was found in a study of Ad26.COV2.S vaccination and SARS-CoV-2 variants. Study-level information: Among those in the COV1001 Ad26.COV2.S trial arm was the donor.

Remarks on this clone: No antigen is known for it.

Notes on the study in general: Reported post-vaccination CD8+ and CD4+ T cell responses to spike showed substantial breadth.

The repertoire was sequenced with immunoSEQ multiplex PCR; TCRdb's copy has only in-frame clones and lacks some. Of about 350,000 clones listed, 75% to 90% are singletons. Treatment of the sample: some 20 received Ad26.COV2.S at low or high dose, single or two shots; roughly 5 received placebo; per-sample allocation not given. Repertoires come from day 63 after the first vaccine or placebo injection. In Boston, the donor was an adult between 18-55 years of age. Wuhan-strain spike was delivered by a replication-incompetent Ad26 vector. CDR3 length: 13 amino acids. Trimming shortened V by 3 bases and J by 2 bases, and 9 bases separated the two germline ends. From germline, CDR1 is SGDLS and CDR2 YYNGEE.

This TCR was sampled from a person aged 18-65 years who received the Ad26.COV2.S COVID-19 vaccine or a placebo. Sequenced here: peripheral blood, sampled in a trial of Ad26.COV2.S vaccine versus placebo. This chain links TRBV9 with TRBJ2-7; D is uncertain. The CDR3 spells CASSGSSPYEQYF. CDR3 DNA sequence: TGTGCCAGCAGCGGCAGTTCCCCCTACGAGCAGTACTTC. Supplemented by reference TRBV9 and TRBJ2-7, the full variable domain reads DSGVTQTPKHLITATGQRVTLRCSPRSGDLSVYWYQQSLDQGLQFLIQYYNGEERAKGNILERFSAQQFPDLHSELNLSSLELGDSALYFCASSGSSPYEQYFGPGTRLTVT.